This T cell receptor (beta chain) appears in the sequencing data of a study of Graves' ophthalmopathy and Graves' hyperthyroidism. Study-level findings and limits: Ophthalmopathy versus stable hyperthyroidism: 13-signature model gave 87.88% sensitivity, just under 82% specificity. Thyroid clonotypes that were expanded above 0.001 frequency mostly also appeared in blood.

Amplification targeted the TCR beta CDR3 regions, with RNA transcripts as the source material. HTBI primers were employed in first-round RT-PCR, then a second-round multiplex PCR followed. TCRdb re-called the multiplex PCR reads through MiXCR, storing one row per CDR3 protein. Counted here are over a million distinct CDR3 sequences, about 36% occurring once; the ten biggest clones make up around 10%. This clonotype was recorded many times. What it recognizes is unknown. Exclusion applied to patients with other autoimmune diseases, uncontrolled infections, pregnancy or lactation. This CDR3 contains 13 residues. V gave up 5 bases and J gave up 7 bases, with 12 bases separating them. Germline CDR1 reads DFQATT; CDR2 reads SNEGSKA (reference sequence).

The sequence derives from an adult man with Graves' hyperthyroidism. Sequences were obtained from peripheral blood or thyroid tissue (not recorded which). The genes are TRBV20-1 and TRBJ1-6; possible D gene TRBD1, 6 bases. CDR3 DNA sequence: TGCAGTGCTGAGACAGGCTACAATTCACCCCTCCACTTT. Residues: CSAETGYNSPLHF.